This paragraph reports one T cell receptor (beta chain). Its matching antigen is unknown. Per germline, CDR1 LNHNV and CDR2 YYDKDF (reference sequence). V lost 5 bases and J lost 5; bases outside the gene matches: 7. The CDR3 has 15 amino acids. Noted treatment: roughly 10-day PBMC culture with coronavirus spike peptide pools or control peptides (ViraFEST assay). The study sequenced cultured CD4+ T cell DNA using the Oncomine TCR Beta short-read assay. TCRdb re-analysed the PCR reads in MiXCR, keeping a single row per CDR3 protein. This sample has around 11,000 distinct CDR3 sequences, with 44% found just once. This sample was taken from a study of vaccination and CD4 T cells after COVID-19. About the research overall: Convalescent donors: six male, four female; seven Caucasian, two Asian, one multiracial, two Hispanic. Overlapping spike peptides of SARS-CoV-2, HCoV-NL63, HCoV-OC43 and HCoV-229E stimulated the cells.

The TCR comes from a human donor who had recovered from COVID-19. Sample: CD4+ T cells from blood, cultured in vitro. The chain combines TRBV15 with TRBJ1-5, with 9 nucleotides matching TRBD1. CDR3 amino acids: CATSPGQGAYQPQHF. CDR3 DNA: TGTGCCACCAGCCCGGGACAGGGAGCCTATCAGCCCCAGCATTTT.